The entry that follows covers one T cell receptor beta chain sequence. What it binds is unknown. The PCR contained 60 Vbeta and 13 Jbeta primers. Per the study methods: Unique TCR beta chains numbered approximately 80 million in a later analysis, with roughly 11 million shared. Measured with immunoSEQ multiplex PCR; TCRdb has only the in-frame clones, and not every one. The V and J calls and clone size are taken from that table; D and trimming were inferred from the DNA. The sample holds some 100,000 clones, around 79% seen once. The sample is drawn from a study of cytomegalovirus exposure and HLA in healthy donors. Study-wide background: An earlier analysis identified 120 million or so unique TCR beta sequences in 170 million or so T cells. Study results and caveats: There were reportedly fewer N-insertions in an Asian-associated ancestry cluster than the roughly 700-donor mean, in a later analysis. According to an earlier analysis, most TCR beta V segments yielded productive rearrangements about 87% or about 30% of the time.

The TCR was taken from a male donor in good health and CMV-seropositive. Sequenced material: PBMCs.

The CDR3 protein is CASSQPHRVGPLHF. The CDR3 DNA reads as TGCGCCAGCAGCCAGCCCCACAGGGTTGGACCCCTCCACTTT. The gene calls are TRBV4-1 and TRBJ1-6; TRBD1 might be the D (6 bases). Germline CDR1 MGHRA, CDR2 YSYEKL. Trimming took 3 bases from V and 12 from J, leaving 15 bases between them. The CDR3 spans 14 residues.